This entry lists 27 T cell receptor beta chains sequenced from one sample in a study of memory CD4+ T cells and cytomegalovirus serostatus. Data came from immunoSEQ multiplex PCR; TCRdb stores just in-frame clones and leaves some out. The table has around 49,000 clones, around four fifths seen once. Single viable CD3+CD4+CD8-CD45RO+ cells were sorted as the memory CD4+ T cells. The sequenced material came from memory CD4+ T cells from blood. These receptors came from an adult in good health and CMV-seronegative.

The chain combines TRBV18 with TRBJ2-1, with 16 nucleotides matching TRBD2. The CDR3 runs to 17 residues. CDR1 and CDR2 (germline): KGHSH, LQKENI. V shed 3 bases and J 7 bases; nucleotides not matched to a gene: 6. The CDR3 DNA reads as TGTGCCAGCTCACCCTCCGGGACTAGCGGGAGGGCTAATGAGCAGTTCTTC. The encoded protein is CASSPSGTSGRANEQFF.

The chain carries TRBV27 and TRBJ2-1, with D unresolved. The CDR3 consists of 17 residues. Trimming took 0 bases from V and 0 from J, leaving 12 bases between them. Germline V gene lookup returns CDR1 MNHEY and CDR2 SMNVEV (reference sequence). The chain's CDR3 is CASSLSPPRSSYNEQFF. CDR3 sequence (DNA): TGTGCCAGCAGTTTATCGCCGCCGAGGAGCTCCTACAATGAGCAGTTCTTC.

V and J are TRBV7-9 and TRBJ2-7; D is uncertain. Per the germline V gene, CDR1 is SEHNR and CDR2 is FQNEAQ (reference sequence). CDR3 length equals 12 residues. The V end lost 4 bases, the J end lost 7 bases, and 11 bases lay between the germline ends. CDR3 protein: CASSSVVEEQYF. The CDR3 DNA follows: TGTGCCAGCAGCTCCGTAGTCGAGGAGCAGTACTTC.

The chain employs TRBV9 and TRBJ2-7; tentatively, D is TRBD1 or TRBD2 (5 bases each). The V end was cut by 0 bases, the J end by 4 bases, with 17 bases between. CDR3 length equals 16 residues. Germline-derived CDR1 and CDR2 are SGDLS and YYNGEE. This CDR3 reads CASSVASGTKLYEQYF. In DNA form, the CDR3 reads TGTGCCAGCAGCGTAGCTTCTGGGACGAAACTTTACGAGCAGTACTTC.

The gene calls are TRBV2 and TRBJ2-1; TRBD1 might be the D (6 bases). The germline CDR1 and CDR2 sequences are SNHLY and FYNNEI. Trimming stripped 4 bases from V and 7 bases from J, with 11 bases between. This CDR3 contains 13 residues. The DNA of the CDR3 is TGTGCCAGCAGTGTTCAGGGGATGAATGAGCAGTTCTTC. It specifies CASSVQGMNEQFF.

The chain recombines TRBV30 with TRBJ1-5, with D tentatively TRBD1 (5 bases). V was shortened by 0 bases and J by 7 bases, with 13 bases between the two germline ends. The germline V gene has CDR1 GTSNPN and CDR2 SVGIG (reference sequence). The CDR3 contains 14 residues. CDR3 nucleotide sequence: TGTGCCTGGAGTGTTCGGCAGGGAGGACAGCCCCAGCATTTT. Its protein is CAWSVRQGGQPQHF. Using reference TRBV30 and TRBJ1-5 for the parts outside the CDR3, the full variable domain is SQTIHQWPATLVQPVGSPLSLECTVEGTSNPNLYWYRQAAGRGLQLLFYSVGIGQISSEVPQNLSASRPQDRQFILSSKKLLLSDSGFYLCAWSVRQGGQPQHFGDGTRLSIL.

The V and J genes are TRBV5-4 and TRBJ2-7, with TRBD1 identical over 8 bases. The CDR3 covers 18 residues. V shed 0 bases, J shed 4 bases, and the junction held 15 bases outside the gene matches. Per germline, CDR1 SGHNT and CDR2 YYREEE (reference sequence). CDR3 in DNA: TGTGCCAGCAGCTTGGGGTTCGAGAGGCAGGGGGCGTCGTACGAGCAGTACTTC. It codes for CASSLGFERQGASYEQYF.

This chain connects TRBV7-9 to TRBJ2-7; 9 bases map to TRBD1. The germline V gene encodes CDR1 SEHNR and CDR2 FQNEAQ (reference sequence). The CDR3 loop spans 15 amino acids. V shed 2 bases and J 4 bases; nucleotides not matched to a gene: 6. This CDR3 reads CASSLSQDRGYEQYF. The CDR3, as DNA: TGTGCCAGCAGCTTATCCCAGGACAGGGGTTACGAGCAGTACTTC.

V is TRBV5-1 and J is TRBJ1-2; D is perhaps TRBD1 (6 bases). V lost 0 bases and J 4 bases, leaving 22 bases between the germline ends. Germline CDR1 reads SGHRS; CDR2 reads YFSETQ. The CDR3 length is 18 residues. CDR3 protein: CASSLGQGSAWGGYGYTF. The CDR3 coding sequence is TGCGCCAGCAGCTTGGGGCAGGGGTCCGCGTGGGGTGGCTATGGCTACACCTTC.

This rearrangement joins TRBV27 to TRBJ1-2; D unresolved. V lost 8 bases and J lost 1, with 14 bases in between. There are 14 residues in the CDR3. Germline assignment: CDR1 MNHEY and CDR2 SMNVEV (reference sequence). As DNA, the CDR3 is TGTGCCAGCTGGAGTTGGGGTCTTAACTATGGCTACACCTTC. It encodes CASWSWGLNYGYTF.

The V and J genes are TRBV19 and TRBJ2-5; 9 positions match TRBD1. Germline V gene data show CDR1 as LNHDA and CDR2 as SQIVND (reference sequence). Trimming took 3 bases from V and 4 from J; bases not matched to a gene: 6. The CDR3 runs 15 residues. CDR3 region: CASSIRTGDGETQYF. For the CDR3, the DNA is TGTGCCAGTAGTATCCGGACAGGGGACGGAGAGACCCAGTACTTC.

This rearrangement joins TRBV10-3 to TRBJ2-7; 8 bases map to TRBD1. This CDR3 contains 12 residues. V gave up 10 bases and J gave up 6 bases; unmatched junction bases: 8. Germline V CDR1 and CDR2: ENHRY, SYGVKD. CDR3: CATGQGSREQYF. The CDR3 nucleotides read TGTGCCACCGGACAGGGTTCGCGCGAGCAGTACTTC.

This chain uses TRBV10-3 with TRBJ2-7; the match to TRBD2 covers 8 bases. With 8 bases clipped from V and 1 base from J, the junction kept 7 bases outside the gene matches. The CDR3 totals 14 residues. CDR1 and CDR2 from the germline V gene are ENHRY and SYGVKD. The DNA for the CDR3 is TGTGCCATCCAGGGAGCGGGAGATTCCTACGAGCAGTACTTC. Translated: CAIQGAGDSYEQYF.

The chain uses TRBV5-6 and TRBJ1-1; D is ambiguous. This CDR3 is built from 14 residues. Per germline, CDR1 SGHDT and CDR2 YYEEEE. The V end lost 4 bases, the J end lost 0 bases, and 10 bases lay between the germline ends. CDR3 in amino acids: CASSHWNMNTEAFF. Written as DNA, the CDR3 is TGTGCCAGCAGCCACTGGAACATGAACACTGAAGCTTTCTTT.

Of note for this clone: One end of the junction fails to match germline, which may point to a read error. The genes are TRBV7-7 and TRBJ2-5, with D possibly being TRBD1 or TRBD2 (5 bases each). This CDR3 region has 13 residues. The germline V gene encodes CDR1 SSHAT and CDR2 FNYEAQ (reference sequence). CDR3 amino acids: CASSRDLQETQYF. The CDR3 DNA reads as TGTGCTAGCAGCCGGGACCTACAAGAGACCCAGTACTTC.

The rearrangement joins TRBV28 to TRBJ1-1, with TRBD1 matching 9 bases. V was clipped by 8 bases and J by 11 bases; unmatched bases: 9. Germline-derived CDR1 and CDR2 are MDHEN and SYDVKM. The CDR3 runs 12 residues. As DNA, the CDR3 is TGTGCCAGCCTAACCGGGACAGGGTTTGCTTTCTTT. Translating it yields CASLTGTGFAFF.

This chain connects TRBV7-9 to TRBJ1-1; 7 bases are a match to TRBD1. Germline V lookup: CDR1 SEHNR, CDR2 FQNEAQ (reference sequence). V lost 5 bases and J lost 11; bases outside the gene matches: 8. The CDR3 extends over 12 amino acids. In DNA, the CDR3 is TGTGCCAGCAGCACGACAGGGCCGGATGCTTTCTTT. It encodes CASSTTGPDAFF. The whole variable domain, filled in from reference TRBV7-9 and TRBJ1-1, reads DTGVSQNPRHKITKRGQNVTFRCDPISEHNRLYWYRQTLGQGPEFLTYFQNEAQLEKSRLLSDRFSAERPKGSFSTLEIQRTEQGDSAMYLCASSTTGPDAFFGQGTRLTVV.

V and J are TRBV2 and TRBJ1-3; D gene unclear. V was clipped by 7 bases and J by 0 bases, with 13 bases between them. The V gene's germline CDR1 is SNHLY and CDR2 FYNNEI. This CDR3 is built from 15 residues. CDR3 coding DNA: TGTGCCAGCACTTCCAGTGCAAGCTCTGGAAACACCATATATTTT. Its translation is CASTSSASSGNTIYF. The full variable domain, with the rest looked up from reference TRBV2 and TRBJ1-3, is EPEVTQTPSHQVTQMGQEVILRCVPISNHLYFYWYRQILGQKVEFLVSFYNNEISEKSEIFDDQFSVERPDGSNFTLKIRSTKLEDSAMYFCASTSSASSGNTIYFGEGSWLTVV.

The gene calls are TRBV6-4 and TRBJ1-4; 7 bases map to TRBD1. CDR3 length: 15 amino acids. CDR1 is MRHNA and CDR2 is SNTAGT in the germline V gene. V dropped 6 bases and J dropped 5; count of bases not matched to a gene: 9. CDR3 DNA sequence: TGTGCCAGCAGAAAACGACAGGGCGAAAATGAAAAACTGTTTTTT. This encodes CASRKRQGENEKLFF.

This clone was found a few times. This CDR3 reads CASSDTRGSSYEQYF. CDR3 bases: TGCGCCAGCAGTGATACTAGGGGAAGCTCCTACGAGCAGTACTTC. This chain links TRBV10-2 with TRBJ2-7, with D tentatively TRBD1 or TRBD2 (5 bases each). The germline CDR1 and CDR2 sequences are WSHSY and SAAADI. The CDR3 has 15 amino acids. The germline V and J ends were trimmed by 3 bases and 0 bases, with 12 bases remaining between them.

The chain couples TRBV5-6 to TRBJ1-2; D unresolved. The V and J ends lost 5 bases and 5 bases respectively, with 10 bases between them. CDR3 length: 12 residues. CDR1 SGHDT and CDR2 YYEEEE come from the germline V gene. CDR3 region: CASRNRRYGYTF. CDR3 coding DNA: TGTGCCAGCAGGAACAGACGGTATGGCTACACCTTC.

The rearrangement links TRBV10-2 to TRBJ1-5, with a tentative D call TRBD1 (5 bases). The CDR3 is 17 amino acids. CDR1 WSHSY and CDR2 SAAADI come from the germline V gene. Trimming cost V 3 bases and J 0 bases, with 15 bases left between them. CDR3 in DNA: TGCGCCAGCAGTGATATCGGGGGGGGATATAGCAATCAGCCCCAGCATTTT. It encodes CASSDIGGGYSNQPQHF.

The rearrangement uses TRBV5-1 and TRBJ2-7, with D uncertain. Germline values: CDR1 SGHRS, CDR2 YFSETQ. The CDR3 consists of 13 residues. V lost 7 bases and J 4 bases, leaving 15 bases between the germline ends. The CDR3 sequence: CASASSAFYEQYF. Written as DNA, the CDR3 is TGCGCCAGCGCCTCAAGTGCGTTTTACGAGCAGTACTTC.

The chain recombines TRBV27 with TRBJ2-5; the D gene is possibly TRBD1 (6 bases). CDR1 and CDR2 (germline): MNHEY, SMNVEV (reference sequence). Trimming left V 4 bases short and J 7 bases short, with 16 bases between. This CDR3 is built from 14 residues. CDR3 nucleotides: TGTGCCAGCAGTTCGACAGGTTCGGTAGGGACCCAGTACTTC. Amino acid sequence: CASSSTGSVGTQYF.

CDR3 loop: CSVSWGSGEKLFF. For the CDR3, the DNA is TGCAGCGTCTCTTGGGGTTCGGGTGAAAAACTGTTTTTT. The chain carries TRBV29-1 and TRBJ1-4; D not certain. The CDR3 sequence is 13 residues long. The V end lost 6 bases, the J end lost 7 bases, and 15 bases lay between the germline ends. Germline CDR1 and CDR2: SQVTM and ANQGSEA.

The chain recombines TRBV27 with TRBJ2-5; possible D gene TRBD2, 6 bases. Germline CDR1 reads MNHEY; CDR2 reads SMNVEV (reference sequence). The CDR3 runs to 15 residues. V lost 8 bases and J 1 base, leaving 17 bases between the germline ends. CDR3 nucleotides: TGTGCCAGCGAGACGGTCCGGGACTTCCAAGAGACCCAGTACTTC. Translation gives CASETVRDFQETQYF.

A few counts support this clone. V gene TRBV6-5 combines with J gene TRBJ2-2; no firm D call. V lost 6 bases and J lost 0, with 5 bases in between. Germline-derived CDR1 and CDR2 are MNHEY and SVGAGI. CDR3 length: 13 amino acids. CDR3 DNA: TGTGCCAGCAGAGACACGAACACCGGGGAGCTGTTTTTT. Amino acids: CASRDTNTGELFF.